Each of the 28 T cell receptor beta chains below was sequenced from the same sample in a study of T cell responses to AZD1222 COVID-19 vaccine. Sequencing used immunoSEQ multiplex PCR; TCRdb keeps in-frame clones, though not all of them. Among 130,000 to 150,000 clones, 85% to 90% were seen once, and the ten largest hold about 5%. The sequencing used peripheral blood, collected 28 days after the second AZD1222 dose. The receptors originated from an adult who received the AZD1222 COVID-19 vaccine.

The rearrangement joins TRBV10-3 to TRBJ2-1; the D gene is possibly TRBD2 (5 bases). The CDR3 has 12 residues. Trimming shortened V by 3 bases and J by 12 bases, and 12 bases separated the two germline ends. Germline CDR1 is ENHRY and CDR2 is SYGVKD. CDR3 sequence: CAISEERLRQFF. Written as DNA, the CDR3 is TGTGCCATCAGTGAAGAAAGACTACGGCAGTTCTTC.

This clone was seen only once. V and J are TRBV30 and TRBJ1-2, with 11 bases aligning to TRBD1. The CDR3 is 14 residues long. Germline V CDR1 and CDR2: GTSNPN, SVGIG (reference sequence). V lost 5 bases to trimming and J lost 1 base; unmatched junction nucleotides: 3. CDR3 bases: TGTGCCTGGGTTGGGACAGGGGGTAACTATGGCTACACCTTC. This gives the protein CAWVGTGGNYGYTF.

The chain uses TRBV3-1 (or the pseudogene TRBV3-2) and TRBJ2-3, with TRBD2 as a possible D gene (6 bases). Germline lookup yields CDR1 LGHDT and CDR2 YNNKEL (reference sequence). The CDR3 contains 13 residues. Trimming left V 6 bases short and J 0 bases short, with 7 bases between. The DNA for the CDR3 is TGTGCCAGCAGGCGGGAAAGCACAGATACGCAGTATTTT. This gives the protein CASRRESTDTQYF.

This clone was seen a few times. The CDR3 DNA sequence: TGTGCCAGCAGCCTGAGCACGGTTACCTACGAGCAGTACTTC. Its protein product is CASSLSTVTYEQYF. V and J are TRBV5-4 and TRBJ2-7, with D uncertain. Per the germline V gene, CDR1 is SGHNT and CDR2 is YYREEE (reference sequence). V was clipped by 4 bases and J by 2 bases, with 13 bases between them. This CDR3 has 14 amino acids.

As for this clone: The junction differs from germline at one of its ends, possibly a read error. Written as DNA, the CDR3 is TGCAGCGTCCTACAGGGGAACGCTGAAGCTTTCTTT. Amino acid sequence: CSVLQGNAEAFF. This chain joins TRBV29-1 and TRBJ1-1, with 7 positions matching TRBD1. The CDR3 consists of 12 residues. Germline assignment: CDR1 SQVTM and CDR2 ANQGSEA.

This rearrangement joins TRBV30 to TRBJ1-1; D remains unclear. The V and J ends lost 0 bases and 5 bases respectively, with 16 bases between them. The germline V gene has CDR1 GTSNPN and CDR2 SVGIG (reference sequence). This CDR3 comprises 15 residues. CDR3 protein: CAWSVHDFGGTEAFF. CDR3 nucleotide sequence: TGTGCCTGGAGTGTACATGATTTCGGTGGGACTGAAGCTTTCTTT.

The chain combines TRBV10-3 with TRBJ2-5; D may be TRBD1 (5 bases). The CDR3 runs to 13 residues. Germline V gives CDR1 ENHRY, CDR2 SYGVKD. V was cut by 1 base and J by 3 bases, with 6 bases left in between. The CDR3 DNA follows: TGTGCCATCAGTGAGTTCAGGGAAGAGACCCAGTACTTC. Encoded protein: CAISEFREETQYF.

The genes are TRBV7-9 and TRBJ1-2, with TRBD1 matching over 8 bases. V shed 5 bases and J 8 bases; nucleotides not matched to a gene: 13. The CDR3 runs 15 residues. The germline CDR1 and CDR2 sequences are SEHNR and FQNEAQ (reference sequence). The CDR3 DNA reads as TGTGCCAGCAGCCCCGCCGCTACAGGGGGGTACGGCTACACCTTC. Protein sequence: CASSPAATGGYGYTF.

The rearrangement links TRBV5-1 to TRBJ1-5; the match to TRBD1 covers 9 bases. V shed 4 bases, J shed 3 bases, and the junction held 5 bases outside the gene matches. This CDR3 is built from 15 residues. Germline V gene lookup returns CDR1 SGHRS and CDR2 YFSETQ. The CDR3 loop reads CASSPGTGINQPQHF. As DNA, the CDR3 is TGCGCCAGCAGCCCCGGGACAGGGATCAATCAGCCCCAGCATTTT.

The V gene is TRBV5-4, the J gene TRBJ2-1, with 10 bases lining up with TRBD2. Germline lookup yields CDR1 SGHNT and CDR2 YYREEE (reference sequence). This CDR3 has 16 residues. The V and J ends lost 0 bases and 7 bases, in that order; junction bases with no gene match: 7. The CDR3 DNA reads TGTGCCAGCAGCTTGGGGGGCCTAGCGGGGGAAAATGAGCAGTTCTTC. Translation: CASSLGGLAGENEQFF.

The V call is TRBV10-3, the J call TRBJ2-3; possibly TRBD2 for D (5 bases). The germline V gene has CDR1 ENHRY and CDR2 SYGVKD. V lost 6 bases to trimming and J lost 0 bases, with 10 bases between them. The CDR3 loop spans 14 amino acids. The CDR3 DNA is TGTGCCATCAGAGCGGACGGGAGCACAGATACGCAGTATTTT. Amino acid sequence: CAIRADGSTDTQYF.

A single count supports this clone. V usage is TRBV5-8 and J usage is TRBJ1-2, with a weak D call TRBD1 (5 bases). Trimming removed 4 bases from V and 0 bases from J, with 10 bases in between. CDR1 is SGHTS, CDR2 YDEGEE, per germline. The CDR3 runs to 14 residues. This CDR3 reads CASSQDTSNYGYTF. In DNA, the CDR3 is TGTGCCAGCAGCCAGGACACCTCTAACTATGGCTACACCTTC.

In this sample, this clone turned up once. This chain joins TRBV28 and TRBJ2-7, with D possibly being TRBD2 (7 bases). V lost 3 bases to trimming and J lost 2 bases, with 17 bases between them. This CDR3 comprises 16 residues. Germline CDR1 is MDHEN and CDR2 is SYDVKM. CDR3 residues: CASSFMGTGGPYEQYF. CDR3 DNA: TGTGCCAGCAGTTTCATGGGAACGGGGGGCCCCTACGAGCAGTACTTC.

The rearrangement uses TRBV7-9 and TRBJ2-1; 9 bases align to TRBD2. V lost 1 base to trimming and J lost 5 bases; unmatched junction nucleotides: 3. Germline CDR1 and CDR2: SEHNR and FQNEAQ (reference sequence). The CDR3 totals 15 residues. The CDR3 nucleotides read TGTGCCAGCAGCTTAGGACTAGCGGACGACAATGAGCAGTTCTTC. It translates to CASSLGLADDNEQFF.

The genes are TRBV2 and TRBJ2-7, with D tentatively TRBD2 (6 bases). Trimming took off 3 bases at V and 5 bases at J, with 8 bases between the two ends. CDR3 size: 12 residues. Germline loops: CDR1 SNHLY, CDR2 FYNNEI. The DNA for the CDR3 is TGTGCCAGCAGTGAGGGACTCGACGAGCAGTACTTC. Amino acid sequence: CASSEGLDEQYF.

The chain is built from TRBV27 and TRBJ2-5; D perhaps matches TRBD1 (6 bases). Germline values: CDR1 MNHEY, CDR2 SMNVEV (reference sequence). Between the trimmed V and J ends, which lost 3 bases and 5 bases, there was a span of 16 bases. The CDR3 spans 15 residues. CDR3 in DNA: TGTGCCAGCAGTTTGGCGAGGGGGACCGGCGAGACCCAGTACTTC. This sequence encodes CASSLARGTGETQYF.

The chain is built from TRBV6-6 and TRBJ2-5; 10 bases are shared with TRBD2. The V gene's germline CDR1 is MNHNY and CDR2 SVGAGI (reference sequence). V lost 6 bases to trimming and J lost 4 bases; unmatched junction nucleotides: 8. The CDR3 covers 15 residues. The CDR3 coding sequence is TGTGCCAGCAGCCTTAGCGGGGGGCAGGGAGAGACCCAGTACTTC. As protein: CASSLSGGQGETQYF.

The chain couples TRBV30 to TRBJ1-6, with D possibly being TRBD1 (6 bases). CDR1 is GTSNPN, CDR2 SVGIG, per germline (reference sequence). The V gene lost 0 bases and the J gene lost 7 bases, with 13 bases spanning the gap. CDR3 length: 15 amino acids. This CDR3 is CAWSVGTGRNSPLHF. The CDR3 DNA reads as TGTGCCTGGAGTGTCGGTACAGGGAGGAATTCACCCCTCCACTTT.

V and J are TRBV19 and TRBJ1-5; D not certain. The V gene lost 3 bases and the J gene lost 6 bases, with 12 bases spanning the gap. Looked up from germline, CDR1 is LNHDA and CDR2 is SQIVND (reference sequence). The CDR3 has 14 amino acids. CDR3 in amino acids: CASSMRGPGQPQHF. CDR3 nucleotide sequence: TGTGCCAGTAGTATGAGAGGGCCAGGTCAGCCCCAGCATTTT.

This chain uses TRBV2 with TRBJ1-4; no definite D call. The CDR3 runs 12 residues. V dropped 6 bases and J dropped 7 bases, with 9 bases sitting between them. Germline V lookup: CDR1 SNHLY, CDR2 FYNNEI. CDR3 DNA sequence: TGTGCCAGCAGCCCCTCCCCTGAAAAACTGTTTTTT. It specifies CASSPSPEKLFF.

The rearrangement links TRBV3-1 (or the pseudogene TRBV3-2) to TRBJ2-5; D is uncertain. This CDR3 spans 12 amino acids. The V end lost 0 bases, the J end lost 11 bases, and 10 bases lay between the germline ends. Germline V gene sequence: CDR1 LGHDT, CDR2 YNNKEL (reference sequence). In nucleotides, the CDR3 is TGTGCCAGCAGCCAAGATCGGGCATCACAGTACTTC. This gives the protein CASSQDRASQYF.

The chain uses TRBV27 and TRBJ1-1; D call uncertain. Trimming took off 2 bases at V and 1 base at J, with 11 bases between the two ends. CDR1 is MNHEY, CDR2 SMNVEV, per germline (reference sequence). CDR3 length equals 15 residues. CDR3 sequence: CASSLVGGENTEAFF. DNA for the CDR3: TGTGCCAGCAGTTTAGTGGGAGGCGAGAACACTGAAGCTTTCTTT.

V and J are TRBV6-5 and TRBJ2-5; the D is unclear. V lost 6 bases to trimming and J lost 7 bases, with 18 bases between them. Germline values: CDR1 MNHEY, CDR2 SVGAGI. The CDR3 consists of 14 residues. The CDR3 DNA reads TGTGCCAGCAGCTCCGGCCCGGAGTCGGGGACCCAGTACTTC. It yields the protein CASSSGPESGTQYF.

The chain carries TRBV24-1 and TRBJ1-2; the D is unclear. The CDR3 spans 13 residues. V was cut by 3 bases and J by 8 bases, with 12 bases left in between. Germline V gives CDR1 KGHDR, CDR2 SFDVKD. The CDR3 DNA follows: TGTGCCACCAGTGATCAGATGGCGGGGGGCTACACCTTC. This encodes CATSDQMAGGYTF.

This clone was picked up a small number of times. The chain has TRBV6-1 and TRBJ2-1; weak D call: TRBD2 (5 bases). Trimming took 0 bases from V and 8 from J, leaving 8 bases between them. CDR1 is MNHNS, CDR2 SASEGT, per germline. The CDR3 contains 13 residues. The CDR3 loop is CASSEAGEHEQFF. The DNA of the CDR3 is TGTGCCAGCAGTGAAGCCGGGGAGCATGAGCAGTTCTTC.

This rearrangement joins TRBV19 to TRBJ1-5; no clear D. CDR1 and CDR2 (germline): LNHDA, SQIVND (reference sequence). Trimming shortened V by 1 base and J by 6 bases, and 16 bases separated the two germline ends. CDR3 length: 16 amino acids. CDR3 nucleotides: TGTGCCAGTAGTATAGCGGCTACTGGTTTCATTCAGCCCCAGCATTTT. Encoded protein: CASSIAATGFIQPQHF.

The V call is TRBV6-4, the J call TRBJ1-1, with D perhaps matching TRBD1 (5 bases). The CDR3 covers 16 residues. Germline V gene data show CDR1 as MRHNA and CDR2 as SNTAGT. V was pared by 5 bases and J by 3 bases, with 19 bases between. CDR3 residues: CASSKGVAGRDTEAFF. The CDR3 DNA follows: TGTGCCAGCAGTAAAGGTGTTGCAGGGCGGGACACTGAAGCTTTCTTT.

The V gene is TRBV10-3, the J gene TRBJ1-1; a weak D match, TRBD1 (6 bases). Trimming took off 4 bases at V and 10 bases at J, with 19 bases between the two ends. Germline loops: CDR1 ENHRY, CDR2 SYGVKD. The CDR3 length is 14 residues. The CDR3 is CAISVGDTAEVAFF. The CDR3 nucleotides are TGTGCCATCAGTGTCGGGGACACGGCTGAGGTAGCTTTCTTT.